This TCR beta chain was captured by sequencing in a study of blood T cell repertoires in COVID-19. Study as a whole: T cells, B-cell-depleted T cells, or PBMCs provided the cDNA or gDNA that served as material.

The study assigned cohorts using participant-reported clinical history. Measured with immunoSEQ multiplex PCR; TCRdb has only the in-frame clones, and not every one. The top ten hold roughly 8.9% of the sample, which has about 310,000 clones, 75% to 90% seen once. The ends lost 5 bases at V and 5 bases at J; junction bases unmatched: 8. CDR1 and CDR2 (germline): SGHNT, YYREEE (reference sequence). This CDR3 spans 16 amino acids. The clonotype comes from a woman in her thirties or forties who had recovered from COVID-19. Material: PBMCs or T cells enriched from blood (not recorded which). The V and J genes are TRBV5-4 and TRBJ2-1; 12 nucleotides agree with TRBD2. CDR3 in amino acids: CASRILLAGGDNEQFF. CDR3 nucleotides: TGTGCCAGCAGAATCCTCCTAGCGGGGGGGGACAATGAGCAGTTCTTC.